A single T cell receptor beta chain is shown here with its context. This clonotype has only a few counts. Its antigen is currently not known. This clone may be a read error of a much larger clone one base away. The source of the sample is a study of blood T cells in healthy people across ages (dated by TCRdb to the mid-2010s). Looking at the study overall: In model experiments, template switching captured roughly one uniquely barcoded TCR beta cDNA molecule for every two T cells. To track age-related changes in TCR beta repertoire diversity, the study relied on deep sequencing normalized with unique cDNA molecular identifiers. The donors were divided into four age groups: young (average roughly 17 years), middle-aged (around 41), aged (62) and long-lived (roughly 82). To avoid experimental bias, donors of different ages were distributed randomly across sequencing lanes. Two additional independent replicas of 1 million unique cDNA reads from the same blood draw were analyzed for two donors (one aged 18 to 30 and one aged 80 or older).

Systemically healthy Caucasian individuals from Russia, 35 to 50 in total and aged about 6 to 100 years, were included as donors. Each donor gave about 9.7 milliliters of peripheral blood, drawn into EDTA-treated Vacutainer tubes. Ficoll-Paque density-gradient centrifugation was used to isolate PBMCs, with at least 6.5 million per sample. Total RNA, at least 5 micrograms per sample, was extracted from PBMCs with Trizol reagent. The percentages of naive CD45RAhigh/CD27high T cells were determined by flow cytometry on a PBMC aliquot from every donor. Library preparation employed 5' RACE. The sequencer listed for this sample is Illumina HiSeq 2500. A second PCR of about 6 to 11 cycles was performed with a sample-barcoded 5' primer and a J-beta primer mix. Each TCR beta cDNA molecule received a unique molecular identifier from a template-switch 5' adaptor carrying 12 random nucleotides. Each sample yielded at least 2.5 million CDR3-containing paired-end reads. First-strand cDNA was synthesized from all RNA with the Mint cDNA synthesis kit, primed by a TRBC-specific oligonucleotide. Following uracil-DNA glycosylase treatment, all cDNA underwent a first 18-cycle PCR with the universal primers M1SS and BC2_uni_R. The source study handled its data this way. Normalization of each sample was performed by random selection of 1 million high-quality reads, each carrying a distinct molecular identifier. Instead of being binned into consensus sequences, reads with shared molecular identifiers were discarded. MiTCR, set to a Q25 quality threshold and the strictest error-elimination algorithm, was used for CDR3 identification, clonotype clustering and error correction. A nonparametric unseen species model with Euler transformation was used to estimate a lower bound on total TCR beta diversity. TCRdb applied fastp at Q25 and MiXCR to the public reads, then kept only in-frame beta chains. Duplicate CDR3 protein sequences are folded into a single record with the most common DNA and genes. TCRdb's processing, not the authors', yielded these V and J calls. The sample profile shows about 620,000 distinct CDR3 sequences; under 65% of them were found once. 13% of the sample belongs to the ten largest clones.

There are 15 amino acids in the CDR3, from cysteine to phenylalanine inclusive. The retained sequence is limited to the CDR3, 45 bases, with the frame set at the first base. In the germline V gene, CDR1 corresponds to MNHEY and CDR2 to SVGAGI. V is reduced by 6 bases and J by 5 bases, leaving a spacing of 18 bases between them. The full study reports these points: Bulk unsorted PBMC profiling prevented conclusive comparison of naive and antigen-experienced compartments. Because donor CMV infection status was unknown, age-related changes in expanded clonotypes were potentially confounded. Estimates of total diversity from one million sequenced T cells were regarded as lower bounds and underestimates. As age increased, observed TCR beta diversity per million T cells dropped in a roughly linear way, and a significant reduction was already evident by age around 41. There was a strong correlation between observed TCR beta diversity and the percentage of naive T cells measured by flow cytometry. Compared with the aged group, more naive CD4+ T cells, fewer expanded clones and increased TCR diversity were shown by the long-lived group, suggesting age selection.

The sequence links TRBV6-5 to TRBJ2-3; no confident D gene assignment can be made. The clonotype originates from an elderly woman in good health. The sample taken for sequencing was blood. The CDR3 reads as follows: CASRLCTPWVDTQYF. The DNA reads TGTGCCAGCAGGCTATGTACACCTTGGGTAGATACGCAGTATTTT.